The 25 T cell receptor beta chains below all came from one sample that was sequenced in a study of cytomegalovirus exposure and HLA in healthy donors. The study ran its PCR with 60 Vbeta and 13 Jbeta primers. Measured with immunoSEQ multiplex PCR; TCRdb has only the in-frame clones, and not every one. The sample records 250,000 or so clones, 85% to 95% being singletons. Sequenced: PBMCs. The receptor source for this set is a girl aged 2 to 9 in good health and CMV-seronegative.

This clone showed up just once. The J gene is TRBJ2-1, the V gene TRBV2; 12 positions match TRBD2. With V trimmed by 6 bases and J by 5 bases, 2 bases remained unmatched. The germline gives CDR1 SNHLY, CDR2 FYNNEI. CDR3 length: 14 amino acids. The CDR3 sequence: CASRGLAGNNEQFF. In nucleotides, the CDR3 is TGTGCCAGCAGAGGACTAGCGGGGAACAATGAGCAGTTCTTC.

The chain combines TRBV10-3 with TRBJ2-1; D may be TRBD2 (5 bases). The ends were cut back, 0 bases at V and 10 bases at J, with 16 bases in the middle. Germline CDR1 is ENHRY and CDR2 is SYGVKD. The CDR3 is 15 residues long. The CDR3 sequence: CAISESMTTSQEQFF. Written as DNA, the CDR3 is TGTGCCATCAGTGAGTCTATGACTACCTCGCAGGAGCAGTTCTTC.

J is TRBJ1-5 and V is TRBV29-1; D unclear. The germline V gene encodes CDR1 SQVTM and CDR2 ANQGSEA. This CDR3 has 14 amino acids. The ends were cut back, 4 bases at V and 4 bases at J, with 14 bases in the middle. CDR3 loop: CSVVDGSSNQPQHF. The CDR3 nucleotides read TGCAGCGTTGTCGACGGTTCTAGTAATCAGCCCCAGCATTTT.

CDR3 sequence (DNA): TGTGCCAGTAGTCTATCCGATACGCAGTATTTT. This codes for CASSLSDTQYF. The rearrangement joins TRBV19 to TRBJ2-3; D remains unclear. CDR3 length: 11 residues. Looked up from germline, CDR1 is LNHDA and CDR2 is SQIVND (reference sequence). V was shortened by 5 bases and J by 6 bases, with 6 bases between the two germline ends.

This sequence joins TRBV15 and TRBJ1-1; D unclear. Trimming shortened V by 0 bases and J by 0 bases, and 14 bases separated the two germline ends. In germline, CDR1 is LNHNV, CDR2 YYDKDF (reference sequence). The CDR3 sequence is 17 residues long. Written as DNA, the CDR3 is TGTGCCACCAGCAGAGATGGTGCAGGCCTCATGAACACTGAAGCTTTCTTT. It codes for CATSRDGAGLMNTEAFF.

The chain's CDR3 is CATSSGQGANSPLHF. CDR3 in DNA: TGTGCCACCAGCAGTGGACAGGGAGCTAATTCACCCCTCCACTTT. V and J are TRBV15 and TRBJ1-6; TRBD1 aligns across 8 bases. V trimming: 3 bases; J trimming: 6 bases; junction bases outside the gene matches: 4. Per germline, CDR1 LNHNV and CDR2 YYDKDF (reference sequence). This CDR3 region has 15 residues.

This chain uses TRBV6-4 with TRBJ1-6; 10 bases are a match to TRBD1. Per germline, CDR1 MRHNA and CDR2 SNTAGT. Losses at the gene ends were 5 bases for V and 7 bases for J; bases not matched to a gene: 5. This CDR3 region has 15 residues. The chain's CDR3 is CASSTGQGENSPLHF. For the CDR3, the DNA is TGTGCCAGCAGTACCGGACAGGGGGAAAATTCACCCCTCCACTTT.

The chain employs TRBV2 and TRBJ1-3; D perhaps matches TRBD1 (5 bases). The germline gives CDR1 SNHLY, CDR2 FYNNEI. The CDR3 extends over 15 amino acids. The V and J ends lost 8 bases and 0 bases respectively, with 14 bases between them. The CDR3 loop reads CASVRDSRSGNTIYF. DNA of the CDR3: TGTGCCAGCGTGAGAGACAGCCGCTCTGGAAACACCATATATTTT.

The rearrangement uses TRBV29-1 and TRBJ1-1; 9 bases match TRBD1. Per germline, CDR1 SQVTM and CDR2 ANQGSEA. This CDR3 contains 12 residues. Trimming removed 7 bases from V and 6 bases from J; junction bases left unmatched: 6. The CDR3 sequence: CSARQGVAEAFF. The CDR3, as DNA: TGCAGCGCCAGACAGGGGGTCGCTGAAGCTTTCTTT.

Written as DNA, the CDR3 is TGTGCCAGCAGTGAGGCACTAGCGGGTTACAATGAGCAGTTCTTC. It codes for CASSEALAGYNEQFF. V gene TRBV2 combines with J gene TRBJ2-1; 9 bases are shared with TRBD2. The length of the CDR3 is 15 residues. The V and J ends lost 3 bases and 4 bases, in that order; junction bases with no gene match: 4. Germline V gene lookup returns CDR1 SNHLY and CDR2 FYNNEI.

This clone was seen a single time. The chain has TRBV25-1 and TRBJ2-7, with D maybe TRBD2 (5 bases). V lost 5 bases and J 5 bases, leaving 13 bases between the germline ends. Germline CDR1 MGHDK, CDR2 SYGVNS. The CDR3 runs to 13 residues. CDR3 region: CASSRWQEDEQYF. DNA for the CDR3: TGTGCCAGCAGTCGTTGGCAGGAGGACGAGCAGTACTTC.

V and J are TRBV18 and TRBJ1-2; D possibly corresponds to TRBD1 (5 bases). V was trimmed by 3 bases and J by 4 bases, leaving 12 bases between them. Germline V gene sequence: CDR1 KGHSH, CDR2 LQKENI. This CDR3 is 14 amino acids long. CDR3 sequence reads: CASSPSTEVYGYTF. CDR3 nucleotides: TGTGCCAGCTCACCCTCGACAGAGGTCTATGGCTACACCTTC. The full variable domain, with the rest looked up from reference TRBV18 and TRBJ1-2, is NAGVMQNPRHLVRRRGQEARLRCSPMKGHSHVYWYRQLPEEGLKFMVYLQKENIIDESGMPKERFSAEFPKEGPSILRIQQVVRGDSAAYFCASSPSTEVYGYTFGSGTRLTVV.

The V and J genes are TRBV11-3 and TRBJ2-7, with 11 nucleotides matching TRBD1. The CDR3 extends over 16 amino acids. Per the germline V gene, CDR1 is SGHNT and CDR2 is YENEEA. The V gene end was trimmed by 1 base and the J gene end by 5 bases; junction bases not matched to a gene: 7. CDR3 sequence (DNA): TGTGCCAGCAGCTTAGGTGGACAGGGGGCCGCGAACGAGCAGTACTTC. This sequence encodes CASSLGGQGAANEQYF.

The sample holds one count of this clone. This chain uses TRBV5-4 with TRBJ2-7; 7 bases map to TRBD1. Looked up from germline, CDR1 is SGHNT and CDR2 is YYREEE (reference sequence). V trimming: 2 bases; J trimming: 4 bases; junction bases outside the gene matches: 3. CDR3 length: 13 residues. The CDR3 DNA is TGTGCCAGCAGCTTAGGACAGGAGTACGAGCAGTACTTC. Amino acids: CASSLGQEYEQYF.

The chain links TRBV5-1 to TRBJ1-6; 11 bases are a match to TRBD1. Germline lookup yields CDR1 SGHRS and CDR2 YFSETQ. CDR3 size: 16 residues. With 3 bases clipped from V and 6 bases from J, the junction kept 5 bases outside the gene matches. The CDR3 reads CASSSPGTGGNSPLHF. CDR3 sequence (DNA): TGCGCCAGCAGCTCACCCGGGACAGGGGGTAATTCACCCCTCCACTTT.

The CDR3 spells CASSGDYNVVQFF. The DNA of the CDR3 is TGTGCCAGCAGTGGGGACTATAACGTCGTACAGTTCTTC. The rearrangement links TRBV2 to TRBJ2-1; 7 bases map to TRBD2. Losses at the gene ends were 4 bases for V and 13 bases for J; bases not matched to a gene: 10. CDR1 is SNHLY, CDR2 FYNNEI, per germline. CDR3 length: 13 amino acids.

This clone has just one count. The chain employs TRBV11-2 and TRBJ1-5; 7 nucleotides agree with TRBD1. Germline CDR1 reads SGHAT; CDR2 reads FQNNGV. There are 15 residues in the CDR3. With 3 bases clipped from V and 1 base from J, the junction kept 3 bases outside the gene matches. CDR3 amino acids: CASSFQTGSNQPQHF. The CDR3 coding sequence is TGTGCCAGCAGCTTCCAGACAGGGAGCAATCAGCCCCAGCATTTT. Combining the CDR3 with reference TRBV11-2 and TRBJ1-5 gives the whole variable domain EAGVAQSPRYKIIEKRQSVAFWCNPISGHATLYWYQQILGQGPKLLIQFQNNGVVDDSQLPKDRFSAERLKGVDSTLKIQPAKLEDSAVYLCASSFQTGSNQPQHFGDGTRLSIL.

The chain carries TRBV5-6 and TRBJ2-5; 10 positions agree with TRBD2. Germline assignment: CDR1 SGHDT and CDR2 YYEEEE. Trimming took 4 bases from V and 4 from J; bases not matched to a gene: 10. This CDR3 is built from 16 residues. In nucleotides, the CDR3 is TGTGCCAGCAGCCCGTGGGCTAGCGGGAGTCCAGAGACCCAGTACTTC. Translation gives CASSPWASGSPETQYF.

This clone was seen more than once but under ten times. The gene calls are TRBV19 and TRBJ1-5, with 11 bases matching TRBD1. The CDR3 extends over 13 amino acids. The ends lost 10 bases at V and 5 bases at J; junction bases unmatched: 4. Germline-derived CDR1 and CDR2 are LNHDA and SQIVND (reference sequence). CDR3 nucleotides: TGTGCCACTAGGGGACAGGGGGATCAGCCCCAGCATTTT. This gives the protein CATRGQGDQPQHF.

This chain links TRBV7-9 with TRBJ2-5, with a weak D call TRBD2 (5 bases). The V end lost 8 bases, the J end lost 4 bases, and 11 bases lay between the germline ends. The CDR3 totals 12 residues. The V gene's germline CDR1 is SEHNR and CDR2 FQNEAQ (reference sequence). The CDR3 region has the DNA TGTGCCAGCGAAACGAGCGGAGAGACCCAGTACTTC. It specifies CASETSGETQYF.

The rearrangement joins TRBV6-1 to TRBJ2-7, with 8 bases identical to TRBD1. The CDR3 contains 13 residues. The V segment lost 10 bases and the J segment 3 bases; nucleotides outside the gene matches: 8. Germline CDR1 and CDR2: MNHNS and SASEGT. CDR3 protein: CATSGGPSYEQYF. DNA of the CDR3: TGTGCCACTTCAGGGGGCCCTAGCTACGAGCAGTACTTC.

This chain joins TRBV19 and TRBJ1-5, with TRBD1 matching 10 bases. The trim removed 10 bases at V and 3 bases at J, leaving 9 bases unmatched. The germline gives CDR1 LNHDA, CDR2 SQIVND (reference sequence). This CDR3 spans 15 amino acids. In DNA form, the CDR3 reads TGTGCCACCCAAAGGACAGGGGGGACCAATCAGCCCCAGCATTTT. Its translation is CATQRTGGTNQPQHF. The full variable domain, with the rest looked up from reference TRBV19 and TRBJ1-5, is DGGITQSPKYLFRKEGQNVTLSCEQNLNHDAMYWYRQDPGQGLRLIYYSQIVNDFQKGDIAEGYSVSREKKESFPLTVTSAQKNPTAFYLCATQRTGGTNQPQHFGDGTRLSIL.

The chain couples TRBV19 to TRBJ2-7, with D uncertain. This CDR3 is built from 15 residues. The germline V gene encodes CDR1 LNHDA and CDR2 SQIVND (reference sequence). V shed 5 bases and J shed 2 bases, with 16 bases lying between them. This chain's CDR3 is CASSYIVGATYEQYF. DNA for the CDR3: TGTGCCAGTAGTTACATCGTAGGAGCGACCTACGAGCAGTACTTC.

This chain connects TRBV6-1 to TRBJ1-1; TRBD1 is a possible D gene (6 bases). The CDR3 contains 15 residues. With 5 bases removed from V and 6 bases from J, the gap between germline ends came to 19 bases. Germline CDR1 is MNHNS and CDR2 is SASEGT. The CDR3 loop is CASSRPGQGAPEAFF. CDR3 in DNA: TGTGCCAGCAGTAGGCCGGGACAAGGGGCACCTGAAGCTTTCTTT.

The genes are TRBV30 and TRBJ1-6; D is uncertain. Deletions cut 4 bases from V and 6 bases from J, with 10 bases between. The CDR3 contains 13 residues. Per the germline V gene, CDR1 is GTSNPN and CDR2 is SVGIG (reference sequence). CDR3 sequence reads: CAWKEGGNSPLHF. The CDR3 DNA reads TGTGCCTGGAAAGAGGGTGGTAATTCACCCCTCCACTTT.